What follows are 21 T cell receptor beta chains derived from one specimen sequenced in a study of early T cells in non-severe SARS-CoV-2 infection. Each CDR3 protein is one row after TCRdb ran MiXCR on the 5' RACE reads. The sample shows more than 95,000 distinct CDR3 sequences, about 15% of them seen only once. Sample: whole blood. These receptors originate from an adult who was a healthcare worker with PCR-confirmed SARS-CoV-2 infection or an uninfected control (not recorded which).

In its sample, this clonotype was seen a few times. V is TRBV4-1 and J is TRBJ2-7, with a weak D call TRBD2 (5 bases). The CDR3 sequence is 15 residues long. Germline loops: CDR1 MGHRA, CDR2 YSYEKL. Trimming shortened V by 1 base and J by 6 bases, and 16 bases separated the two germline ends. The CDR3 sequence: CASSQAALPGVEQYF. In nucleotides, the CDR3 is TGCGCCAGCAGCCAAGCAGCCCTCCCCGGGGTCGAGCAGTACTTC.

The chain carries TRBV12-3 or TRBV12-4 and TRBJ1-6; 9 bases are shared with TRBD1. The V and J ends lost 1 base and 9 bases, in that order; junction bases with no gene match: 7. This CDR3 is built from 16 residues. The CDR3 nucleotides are TGTGCCAGCAGTTTAGAACCCCCGGACAGGGGTTCACCCCTCCACTTT. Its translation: CASSLEPPDRGSPLHF.

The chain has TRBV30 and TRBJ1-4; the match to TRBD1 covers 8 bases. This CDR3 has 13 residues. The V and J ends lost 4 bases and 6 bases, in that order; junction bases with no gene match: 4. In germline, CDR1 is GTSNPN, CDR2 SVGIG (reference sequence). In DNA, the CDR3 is TGTGCCTGGAAGGACAGGGATTATGAAAAACTGTTTTTT. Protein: CAWKDRDYEKLFF.

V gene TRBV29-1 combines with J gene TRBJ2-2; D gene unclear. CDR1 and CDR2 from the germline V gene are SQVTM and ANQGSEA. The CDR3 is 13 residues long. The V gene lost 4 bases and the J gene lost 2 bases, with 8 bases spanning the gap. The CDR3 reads CSVVLPNTGELFF. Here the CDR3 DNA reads TGCAGCGTTGTACTTCCAAACACCGGGGAGCTGTTTTTT.

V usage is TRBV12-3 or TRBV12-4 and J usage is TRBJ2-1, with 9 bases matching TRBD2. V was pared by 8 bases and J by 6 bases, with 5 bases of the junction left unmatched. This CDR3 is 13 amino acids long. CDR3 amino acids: CASDSGLANEQFF. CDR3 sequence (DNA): TGTGCCAGCGATTCGGGACTAGCCAATGAGCAGTTCTTC.

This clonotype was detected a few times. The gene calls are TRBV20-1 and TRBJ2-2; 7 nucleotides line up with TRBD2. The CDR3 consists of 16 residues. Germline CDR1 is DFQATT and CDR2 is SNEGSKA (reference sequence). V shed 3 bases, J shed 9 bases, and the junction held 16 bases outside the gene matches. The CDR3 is CSARDPSGVRSRELFF. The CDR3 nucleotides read TGCAGTGCTAGGGATCCGAGCGGGGTGCGGAGTCGGGAGCTGTTTTTT.

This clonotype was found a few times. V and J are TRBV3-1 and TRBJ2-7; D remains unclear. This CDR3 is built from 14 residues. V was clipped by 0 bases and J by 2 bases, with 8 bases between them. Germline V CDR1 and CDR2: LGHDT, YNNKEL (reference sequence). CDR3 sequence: CASSQDPAAYEQYF. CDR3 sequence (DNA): TGTGCCAGCAGCCAAGATCCGGCAGCCTACGAGCAGTACTTC.

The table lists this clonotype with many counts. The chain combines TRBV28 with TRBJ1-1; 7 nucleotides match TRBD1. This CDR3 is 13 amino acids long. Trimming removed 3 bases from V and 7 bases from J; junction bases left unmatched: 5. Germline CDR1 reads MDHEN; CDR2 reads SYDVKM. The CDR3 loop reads CASSLGTALEAFF. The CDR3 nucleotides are TGTGCCAGCAGTTTGGGGACAGCACTTGAAGCTTTCTTT.

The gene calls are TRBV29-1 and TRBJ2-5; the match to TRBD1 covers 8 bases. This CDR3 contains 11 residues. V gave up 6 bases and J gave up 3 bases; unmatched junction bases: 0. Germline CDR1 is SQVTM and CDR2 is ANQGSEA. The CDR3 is CSVGQEETQYF. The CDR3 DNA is TGCAGCGTGGGACAGGAAGAGACCCAGTACTTC.

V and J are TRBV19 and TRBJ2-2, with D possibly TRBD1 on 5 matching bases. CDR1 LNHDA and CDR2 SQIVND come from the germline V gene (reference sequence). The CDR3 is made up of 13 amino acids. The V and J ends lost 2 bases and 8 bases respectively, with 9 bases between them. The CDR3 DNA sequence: TGTGCCAGTAGTATACAGGGATGGGGGGAGCTGTTTTTT. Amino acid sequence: CASSIQGWGELFF.

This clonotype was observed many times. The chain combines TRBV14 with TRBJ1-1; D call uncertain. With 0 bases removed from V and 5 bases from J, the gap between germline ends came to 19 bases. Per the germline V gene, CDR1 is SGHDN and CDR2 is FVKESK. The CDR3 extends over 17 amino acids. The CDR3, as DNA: TGTGCCAGCAGCCAAGATCTCTTAGTTCTCGGTGGGACTGAAGCTTTCTTT. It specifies CASSQDLLVLGGTEAFF.

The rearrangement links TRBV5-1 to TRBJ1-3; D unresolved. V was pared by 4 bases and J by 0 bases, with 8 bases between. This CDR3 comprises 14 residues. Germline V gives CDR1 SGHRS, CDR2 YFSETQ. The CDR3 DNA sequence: TGCGCCAGCAGCGAACCGAACTCTGGAAACACCATATATTTT. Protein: CASSEPNSGNTIYF.

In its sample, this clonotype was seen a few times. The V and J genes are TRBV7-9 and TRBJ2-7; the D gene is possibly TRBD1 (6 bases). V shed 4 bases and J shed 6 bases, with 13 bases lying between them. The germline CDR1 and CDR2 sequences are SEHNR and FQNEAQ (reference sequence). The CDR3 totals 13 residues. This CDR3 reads CASSYQQGGEQYF. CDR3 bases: TGTGCCAGCAGCTACCAACAGGGCGGCGAGCAGTACTTC.

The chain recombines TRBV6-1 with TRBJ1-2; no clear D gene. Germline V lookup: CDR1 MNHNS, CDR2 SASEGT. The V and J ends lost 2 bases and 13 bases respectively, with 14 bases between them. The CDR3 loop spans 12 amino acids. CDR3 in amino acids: CASSEWNRPSTF. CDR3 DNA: TGTGCCAGCAGTGAATGGAACCGACCAAGCACCTTC.

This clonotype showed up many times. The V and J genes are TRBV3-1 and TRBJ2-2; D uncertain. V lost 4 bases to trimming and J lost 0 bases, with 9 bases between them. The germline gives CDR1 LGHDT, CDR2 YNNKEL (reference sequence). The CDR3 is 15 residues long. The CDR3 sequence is CASSPRTANTGELFF. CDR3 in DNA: TGTGCCAGCAGCCCCCGGACGGCGAACACCGGGGAGCTGTTTTTT.

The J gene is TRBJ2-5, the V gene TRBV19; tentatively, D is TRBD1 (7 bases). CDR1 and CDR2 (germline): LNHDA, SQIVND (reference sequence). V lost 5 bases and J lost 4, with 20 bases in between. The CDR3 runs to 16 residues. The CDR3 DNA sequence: TGTGCCAGTAGTCCGCGCCCAGGGGGGAAGGGAGAGACCCAGTACTTC. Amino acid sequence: CASSPRPGGKGETQYF.

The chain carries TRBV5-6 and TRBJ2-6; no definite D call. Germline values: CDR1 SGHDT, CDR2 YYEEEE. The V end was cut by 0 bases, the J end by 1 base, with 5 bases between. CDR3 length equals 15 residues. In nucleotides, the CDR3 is TGTGCCAGCAGCTTGGTAGGGTCTGGGGCCAACGTCCTGACTTTC. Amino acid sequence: CASSLVGSGANVLTF.

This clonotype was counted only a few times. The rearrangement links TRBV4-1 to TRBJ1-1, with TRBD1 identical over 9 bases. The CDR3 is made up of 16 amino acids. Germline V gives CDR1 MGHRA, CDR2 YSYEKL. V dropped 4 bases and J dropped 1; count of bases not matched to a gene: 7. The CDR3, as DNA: TGCGCCAGCAGCCCACGGACGGGACAGGGGAACACTGAAGCTTTCTTT. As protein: CASSPRTGQGNTEAFF.

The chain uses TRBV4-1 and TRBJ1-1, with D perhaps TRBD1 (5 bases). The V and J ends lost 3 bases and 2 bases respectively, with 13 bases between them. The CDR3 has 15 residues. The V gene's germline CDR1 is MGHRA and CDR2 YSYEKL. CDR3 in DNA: TGCGCCAGCAGCCAGACGGACAATTCTAACACTGAAGCTTTCTTT. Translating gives CASSQTDNSNTEAFF.

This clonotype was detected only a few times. This CDR3 is CASSQVPRRGGAYEQYF. CDR3 sequence (DNA): TGCGCCAGCAGCCAAGTTCCACGCCGGGGGGGCGCCTACGAGCAGTACTTC. The chain links TRBV4-1 to TRBJ2-7; 8 positions match TRBD2. V was pared by 1 base and J by 2 bases, with 10 bases of the junction left unmatched. The V gene's germline CDR1 is MGHRA and CDR2 YSYEKL. This CDR3 is built from 17 residues.

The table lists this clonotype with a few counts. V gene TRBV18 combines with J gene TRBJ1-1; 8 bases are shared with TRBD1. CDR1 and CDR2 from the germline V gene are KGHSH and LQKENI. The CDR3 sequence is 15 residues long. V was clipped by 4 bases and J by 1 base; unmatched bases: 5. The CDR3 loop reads CASSLGQGPNTEAFF. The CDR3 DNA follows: TGTGCCAGCTCACTCGGACAGGGACCGAACACTGAAGCTTTCTTT.